Reported below is one T cell receptor (beta chain). The data were taken from a study of blood T cell repertoires in COVID-19. Study summary: Samples taken during acute and convalescent COVID-19 were collected in the United States, Italy and Spain. T cells, B-cell-depleted T cells, or PBMCs supplied cDNA or gDNA.

Germline V gene data show CDR1 as MNHEY and CDR2 as SMNVEV (reference sequence). This CDR3 has 14 residues. The ends were cut back, 5 bases at V and 0 bases at J, with 8 bases in the middle. Original methodology: Amplification of reference gene primers was used by the study to estimate nucleated cell counts. Clones were read by immunoSEQ multiplex PCR, and TCRdb kept only the in-frame ones, dropping some. V, J and clone size were drawn from that table, and D and trimming were deduced from the DNA. The data show 65,000 to 80,000 clones, with around nine tenths seen just once and roughly 5.8% held by the top ten.

The sequenced sample consisted of peripheral blood. The receptor comes from a human donor in a cohort sampled during active COVID-19. J is TRBJ2-1 and V is TRBV27, with TRBD2 as a possible D gene (5 bases). The CDR3 is CASSPTISYNEQFF. DNA of the CDR3: TGTGCCAGCAGTCCGACTATCTCCTACAATGAGCAGTTCTTC.